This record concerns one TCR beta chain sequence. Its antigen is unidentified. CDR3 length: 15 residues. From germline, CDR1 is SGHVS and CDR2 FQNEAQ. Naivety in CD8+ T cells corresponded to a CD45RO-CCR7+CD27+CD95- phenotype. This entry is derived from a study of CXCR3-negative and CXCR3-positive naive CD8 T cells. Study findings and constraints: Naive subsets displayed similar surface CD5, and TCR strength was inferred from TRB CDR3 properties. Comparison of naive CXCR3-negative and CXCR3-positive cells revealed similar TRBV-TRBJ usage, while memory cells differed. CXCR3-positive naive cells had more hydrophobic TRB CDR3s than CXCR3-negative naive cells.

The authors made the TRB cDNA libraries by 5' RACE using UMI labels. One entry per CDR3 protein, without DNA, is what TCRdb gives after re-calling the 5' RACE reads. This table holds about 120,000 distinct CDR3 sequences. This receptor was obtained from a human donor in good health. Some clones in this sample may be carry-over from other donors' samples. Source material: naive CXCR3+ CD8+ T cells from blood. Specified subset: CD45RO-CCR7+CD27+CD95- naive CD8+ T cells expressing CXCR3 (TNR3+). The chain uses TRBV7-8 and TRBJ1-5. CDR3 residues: CASSFERSGTQPQHF.